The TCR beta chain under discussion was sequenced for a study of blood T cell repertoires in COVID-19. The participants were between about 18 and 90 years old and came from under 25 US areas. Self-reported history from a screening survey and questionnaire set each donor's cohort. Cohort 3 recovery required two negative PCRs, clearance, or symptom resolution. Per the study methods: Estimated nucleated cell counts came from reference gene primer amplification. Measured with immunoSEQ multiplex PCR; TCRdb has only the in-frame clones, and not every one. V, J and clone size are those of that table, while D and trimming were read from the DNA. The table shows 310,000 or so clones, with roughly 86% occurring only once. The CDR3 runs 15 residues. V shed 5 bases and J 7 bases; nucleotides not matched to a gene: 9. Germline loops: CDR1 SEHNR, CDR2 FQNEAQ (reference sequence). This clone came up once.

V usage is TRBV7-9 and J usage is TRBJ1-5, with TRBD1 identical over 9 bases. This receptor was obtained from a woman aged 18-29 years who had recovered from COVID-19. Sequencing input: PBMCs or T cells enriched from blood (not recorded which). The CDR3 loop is CASSGHRDRDQPQHF. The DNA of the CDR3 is TGTGCCAGCAGCGGCCACCGGGACAGGGACCAGCCCCAGCATTTT.